This TCR beta chain was profiled in a study of shared clonotypes between healthy human individuals. Overall study: Ranging from 18 to 49 in age, donors were two women and three men.

The assay used deep level. Here immunoSEQ multiplex PCR was the method, and the copy in TCRdb shows in-frame clones only, minus some. The sample yields about 2.3 million clones, approximately 90% seen once. This clone was counted once. Its antigen is as yet unknown. Study-wide points: Generally, naive subsets came out with larger estimated richness than memory subsets.

The donors, all of them Caucasian adults, lived in Nashville, Tennessee. The source is a young man in good health. Some clones in this sample may be carry-over from other donors' samples. Specimen: naive CD4+ T cells from PBMCs. As for subset: CD45RA+ positively selected.

CDR3 in DNA: TGTGCCAGTAGTAAGACTAGCATAAGGGAACTGGGCACCGGGGAGCTGTTTTTT. Its translation: CASSKTSIRELGTGELFF. The chain joins TRBV19 to TRBJ2-2; 7 nucleotides line up with TRBD2. The germline V gene encodes CDR1 LNHDA and CDR2 SQIVND (reference sequence). V lost 4 bases to trimming and J lost 4 bases; unmatched junction nucleotides: 15. CDR3 length equals 18 residues.